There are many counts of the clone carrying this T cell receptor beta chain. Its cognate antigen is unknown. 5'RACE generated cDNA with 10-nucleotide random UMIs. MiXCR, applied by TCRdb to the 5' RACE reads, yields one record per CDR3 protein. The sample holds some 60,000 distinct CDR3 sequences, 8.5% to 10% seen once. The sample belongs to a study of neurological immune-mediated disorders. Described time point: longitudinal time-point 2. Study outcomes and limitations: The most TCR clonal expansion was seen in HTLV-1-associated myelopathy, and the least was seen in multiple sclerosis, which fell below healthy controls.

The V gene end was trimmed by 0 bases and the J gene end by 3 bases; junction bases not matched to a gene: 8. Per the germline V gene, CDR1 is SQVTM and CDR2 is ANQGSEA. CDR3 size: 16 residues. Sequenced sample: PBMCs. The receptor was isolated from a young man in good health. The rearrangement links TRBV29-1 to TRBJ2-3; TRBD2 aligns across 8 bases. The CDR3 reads CSVEDRLAGQTDTQYF. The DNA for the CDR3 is TGCAGCGTTGAAGATCGGTTAGCGGGGCAAACAGATACGCAGTATTTT.